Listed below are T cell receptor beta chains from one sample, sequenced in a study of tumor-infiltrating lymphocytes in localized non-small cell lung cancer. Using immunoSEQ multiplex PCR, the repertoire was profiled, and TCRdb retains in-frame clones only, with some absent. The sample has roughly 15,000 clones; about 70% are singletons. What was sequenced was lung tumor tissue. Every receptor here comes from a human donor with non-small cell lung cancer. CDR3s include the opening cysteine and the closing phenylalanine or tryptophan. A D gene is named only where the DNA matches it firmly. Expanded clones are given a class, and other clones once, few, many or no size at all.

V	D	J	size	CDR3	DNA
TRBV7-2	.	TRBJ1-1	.	CASSPSRVPLTEAFF	TGTGCCAGCTCGCCTTCGAGGGTTCCCTTAACTGAAGCTTTCTTT
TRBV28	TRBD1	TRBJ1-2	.	CASSFGQGLYGYTF	TGTGCCAGCAGTTTCGGACAGGGGCTATATGGCTACACCTTC
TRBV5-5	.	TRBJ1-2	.	CASSYPGTTVGYTF	TGTGCCAGCAGCTACCCCGGGACTACGGTTGGCTACACCTTC
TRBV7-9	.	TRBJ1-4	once	CASTLSRGSTTNEKLFF	TGTGCCAGCACCCTTTCCAGGGGTTCGACAACTAATGAAAAACTGTTTTTT
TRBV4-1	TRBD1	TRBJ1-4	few	CASSQGTGNEKLFF	TGCGCCAGCAGCCAAGGGACAGGGAATGAAAAACTGTTTTTT
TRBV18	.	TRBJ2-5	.	CASVEGETQYF	TGTGCCAGCGTCGAGGGCGAGACCCAGTACTTC
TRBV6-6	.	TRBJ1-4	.	CASSPSSHGGNEKLFF	TGTGCCAGCAGTCCCTCCTCACACGGGGGTAATGAAAAACTGTTTTTT
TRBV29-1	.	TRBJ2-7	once	CSVQPQGYEQYF	TGCAGCGTACAGCCACAAGGCTACGAGCAGTACTTC
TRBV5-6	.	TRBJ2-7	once	CASSLTSSYEQYF	TGTGCCAGCAGCTTGACAAGCTCCTACGAGCAGTACTTC
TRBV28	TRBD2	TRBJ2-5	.	CASSRPGRGPQETQYF	TGTGCCAGCAGCCGACCCGGGAGGGGCCCACAAGAGACCCAGTACTTC
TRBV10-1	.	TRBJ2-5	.	CASMRALEETQYF	TGCGCCAGCATGAGAGCGCTTGAAGAGACCCAGTACTTC
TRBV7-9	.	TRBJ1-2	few	CASSLEGGYTF	TGTGCCAGCAGCTTAGAAGGCGGCTACACCTTC
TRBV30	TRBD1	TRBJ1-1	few	CAGTGVGGTEAFF	TGTGCCGGGACAGGGGTTGGGGGTACTGAAGCTTTCTTT
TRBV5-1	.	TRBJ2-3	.	CASSREPSKWGTDTQYF	TGCGCCAGCAGCCGGGAGCCTAGCAAGTGGGGCACAGATACGCAGTATTTT
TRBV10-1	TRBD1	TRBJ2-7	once	CASSVDGTGAYEQYF	TGCGCCAGCAGTGTCGATGGGACAGGGGCCTACGAGCAGTACTTC
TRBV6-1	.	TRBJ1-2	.	CASRGGVINYGYTF	TGTGCCAGCAGAGGAGGAGTGATTAACTATGGCTACACCTTC
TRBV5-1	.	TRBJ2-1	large	CASSLADLYNEQFF	TGCGCCAGCAGCTTGGCCGACTTGTACAATGAGCAGTTCTTC
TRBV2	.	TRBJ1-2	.	CATAFYGYTF	TGTGCCACCGCTTTCTATGGCTACACCTTC
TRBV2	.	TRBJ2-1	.	CASSVLEQFF	TGTGCCAGCAGTGTTCTTGAGCAGTTCTTC
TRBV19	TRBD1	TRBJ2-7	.	CASSIPGQGAGEQYF	TGTGCCAGTAGTATACCGGGACAGGGGGCGGGGGAGCAGTACTTC
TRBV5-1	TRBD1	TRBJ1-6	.	CASSRLTGVGSPLHF	TGCGCCAGCAGCAGACTGACAGGGGTAGGCTCACCCCTCCACTTT
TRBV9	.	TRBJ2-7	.	CASSERLSAKQYF	TGTGCCAGCAGTGAAAGGCTCTCCGCTAAGCAGTACTTC